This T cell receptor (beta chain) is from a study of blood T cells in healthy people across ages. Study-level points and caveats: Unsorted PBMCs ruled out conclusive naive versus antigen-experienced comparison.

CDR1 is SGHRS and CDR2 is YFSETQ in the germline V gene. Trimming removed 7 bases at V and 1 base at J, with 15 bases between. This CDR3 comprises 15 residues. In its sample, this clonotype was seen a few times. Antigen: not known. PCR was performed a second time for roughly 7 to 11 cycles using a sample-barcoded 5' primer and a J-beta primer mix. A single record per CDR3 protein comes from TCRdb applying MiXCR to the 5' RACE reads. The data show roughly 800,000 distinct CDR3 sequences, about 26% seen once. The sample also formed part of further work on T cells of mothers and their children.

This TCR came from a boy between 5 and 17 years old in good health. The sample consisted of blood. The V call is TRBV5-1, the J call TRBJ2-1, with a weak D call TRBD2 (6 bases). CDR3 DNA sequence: TGCGCCAGCGGCGTCCCGGGGGTTTCCTACAATGAGCAGTTCTTC. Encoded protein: CASGVPGVSYNEQFF. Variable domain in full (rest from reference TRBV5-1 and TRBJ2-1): KAGVTQTPRYLIKTRGQQVTLSCSPISGHRSVSWYQQTPGQGLQFLFEYFSETQRNKGNFPGRFSGRQFSNSRSEMNVSTLELGDSALYLCASGVPGVSYNEQFFGPGTRLTVL.